This passage covers 22 T cell receptor beta chains from one sample sequenced in a study of cytomegalovirus exposure and HLA in healthy donors. Primers for the PCR totalled 60 Vbeta and 13 Jbeta. Data came from immunoSEQ multiplex PCR; TCRdb stores just in-frame clones and leaves some out. This table has 100,000 to 150,000 clones, about 8.5% appearing once. Specimen: PBMCs. These receptors originate from a man in his forties in good health and CMV-seronegative.

This clone was found a few times. The V and J genes are TRBV19 and TRBJ1-5; 9 nucleotides align to TRBD1. CDR3 size: 14 residues. CDR1 is LNHDA and CDR2 is SQIVND in the germline V gene (reference sequence). The ends lost 4 bases at V and 6 bases at J; junction bases unmatched: 4. The CDR3 sequence: CASSRDREIQPQHF. In nucleotides, the CDR3 is TGTGCCAGTAGTAGGGACAGGGAGATTCAGCCCCAGCATTTT.

This chain joins TRBV15 and TRBJ1-1; tentatively, D is TRBD1 (6 bases). The V gene's germline CDR1 is LNHNV and CDR2 YYDKDF (reference sequence). The CDR3 spans 15 residues. V was trimmed by 0 bases and J by 4 bases, leaving 12 bases between them. The CDR3 DNA follows: TGTGCCACCAGCAGAGAACCACAGGGCGGCACTGAAGCTTTCTTT. It codes for CATSREPQGGTEAFF.

This clone was observed a handful of times. This chain uses TRBV5-1 with TRBJ2-2, with D hard to call. V lost 1 base, J lost 2 bases, and 6 bases lay in between. This CDR3 has 14 residues. Germline V lookup: CDR1 SGHRS, CDR2 YFSETQ. DNA for the CDR3: TGCGCCAGCAGCTTGATCAGTAACACCGGGGAGCTGTTTTTT. This codes for CASSLISNTGELFF. Variable domain in full (rest from reference TRBV5-1 and TRBJ2-2): KAGVTQTPRYLIKTRGQQVTLSCSPISGHRSVSWYQQTPGQGLQFLFEYFSETQRNKGNFPGRFSGRQFSNSRSEMNVSTLELGDSALYLCASSLISNTGELFFGEGSRLTVL.

The chain joins TRBV28 to TRBJ1-5; D is possibly TRBD1 (5 bases). V lost 3 bases to trimming and J lost 7 bases, with 13 bases between them. Germline V gene sequence: CDR1 MDHEN, CDR2 SYDVKM. This CDR3 spans 14 amino acids. The chain's CDR3 is CASSFGALGQPQHF. In nucleotides, the CDR3 is TGTGCCAGCAGTTTTGGGGCCCTCGGACAGCCCCAGCATTTT.

This clone was found a few times. The rearrangement joins TRBV7-6 to TRBJ1-1; D is unresolved. Trimming took off 5 bases at V and 2 bases at J, with 9 bases between the two ends. Germline V gene lookup returns CDR1 SGHVS and CDR2 FNYEAQ. CDR3 length equals 13 residues. The CDR3 region has the DNA TGTGCCAGCAGCCAGAACCAAAACACTGAAGCTTTCTTT. This translates into CASSQNQNTEAFF.

This clone turned up a few times. The genes are TRBV7-9 and TRBJ2-4, with a possible D match to TRBD2 (6 bases). Germline CDR1 SEHNR, CDR2 FQNEAQ (reference sequence). The ends were cut back, 5 bases at V and 11 bases at J, with 16 bases in the middle. This CDR3 is 13 amino acids long. The CDR3 here is CASSRWGESFQYF. The CDR3 DNA reads as TGTGCCAGCAGCCGCTGGGGGGAAAGCTTTCAGTACTTC.

This clone showed up just a few times. The chain employs TRBV4-3 and TRBJ2-3; 8 bases match TRBD2. The CDR3 is 16 residues long. V was clipped by 0 bases and J by 2 bases; unmatched bases: 4. Germline lookup yields CDR1 LGHNA and CDR2 YSLEER. CDR3 residues: CASSQEFSGDTDTQYF. DNA of the CDR3: TGCGCCAGCAGCCAAGAGTTTAGCGGGGACACAGATACGCAGTATTTT.

This chain uses TRBV6-5 with TRBJ2-7, with D possibly TRBD2 on 6 matching bases. With 0 bases removed from V and 1 base from J, the gap between germline ends came to 10 bases. The CDR3 length is 15 residues. Germline V lookup: CDR1 MNHEY, CDR2 SVGAGI. CDR3 sequence: CASSYSGGASYEQYF. The CDR3 bases are TGTGCCAGCAGTTACTCCGGGGGTGCATCCTACGAGCAGTACTTC.

The table lists this clone with a few counts. The V gene is TRBV6-5, the J gene TRBJ2-5, with TRBD2 matching 9 bases. Germline CDR1 MNHEY, CDR2 SVGAGI. Trimming cost V 7 bases and J 7 bases; bases outside gene matches: 10. The CDR3 sequence is 14 residues long. The CDR3 reads CASKGSGGPGTQYF. The CDR3 DNA follows: TGTGCCAGCAAGGGTAGCGGGGGCCCCGGGACCCAGTACTTC.

This chain uses TRBV5-8 with TRBJ2-1, with 7 bases matching TRBD1. Germline V lookup: CDR1 SGHTS, CDR2 YDEGEE. V lost 0 bases to trimming and J lost 5 bases; unmatched junction nucleotides: 2. The CDR3 has 14 residues. CDR3 residues: CASSLGQGHNEQFF. CDR3 coding DNA: TGTGCCAGCAGCTTGGGACAGGGTCACAATGAGCAGTTCTTC.

The V call is TRBV19, the J call TRBJ2-2, with D possibly being TRBD1 (5 bases). The CDR3 is 15 residues long. Deletions cut 7 bases from V and 7 bases from J, with 19 bases between. The germline V gene encodes CDR1 LNHDA and CDR2 SQIVND (reference sequence). The CDR3 spells CASTHRQGRGGELFF. The CDR3 nucleotides read TGTGCCAGTACCCATCGGCAGGGTCGCGGCGGGGAGCTGTTTTTT.

V is TRBV15 and J is TRBJ2-5; 7 bases are a match to TRBD1. The CDR3 length is 14 residues. In germline, CDR1 is LNHNV, CDR2 YYDKDF (reference sequence). Losses at the gene ends were 1 base for V and 5 bases for J; bases not matched to a gene: 4. In DNA, the CDR3 is TGTGCCACCAGCAGAGTGGTAGGGGGCGAGACCCAGTACTTC. Amino acid sequence: CATSRVVGGETQYF.

This clone was seen a handful of times. This rearrangement joins TRBV7-3 to TRBJ2-2; possible D gene TRBD2, 7 bases. The ends were cut back, 5 bases at V and 2 bases at J, with 12 bases in the middle. This CDR3 comprises 15 residues. Germline V CDR1 and CDR2: SGHTA, FQGTGA. CDR3 residues: CASSQGGGNTGELFF. In DNA form, the CDR3 reads TGTGCCAGCAGCCAAGGGGGGGGAAACACCGGGGAGCTGTTTTTT.

This clone was observed at least ten times. V is TRBV5-1 and J is TRBJ1-1; 8 bases line up with TRBD1. Germline V gene data show CDR1 as SGHRS and CDR2 as YFSETQ. V gave up 4 bases and J gave up 5 bases; unmatched junction bases: 7. The CDR3 is 14 amino acids. The CDR3 here is CASSPQGARTEAFF. The CDR3 DNA is TGCGCCAGCAGCCCTCAGGGGGCGCGAACTGAAGCTTTCTTT.

This chain uses TRBV12-5 with TRBJ1-5; D uncertain. In germline, CDR1 is LGHNT, CDR2 FRNRAP. This CDR3 spans 12 amino acids. V lost 6 bases, J lost 5 bases, and 8 bases lay in between. The DNA of the CDR3 is TGTGCTAGTGGGCAGTCCGATCAGCCCCAGCATTTT. Encoded protein: CASGQSDQPQHF.

The V gene is TRBV29-1, the J gene TRBJ1-2; D is unclear. The ends were cut back, 2 bases at V and 8 bases at J, with 12 bases in the middle. CDR1 and CDR2 (germline): SQVTM, ANQGSEA. The length of the CDR3 is 12 residues. The CDR3 loop is CSVERGVEGYTF. The CDR3 nucleotides are TGCAGCGTTGAACGCGGGGTTGAAGGCTACACCTTC.

This chain links TRBV27 with TRBJ1-6, with D possibly TRBD1 on 5 matching bases. Germline V CDR1 and CDR2: MNHEY, SMNVEV (reference sequence). CDR3 length equals 14 residues. V gave up 2 bases and J gave up 6 bases, with 8 bases separating them. The DNA for the CDR3 is TGTGCCAGCAGTTTAGCGGGGGTTAATTCACCCCTCCACTTT. Translating it yields CASSLAGVNSPLHF.

This clone was recorded a few times. The genes are TRBV28 and TRBJ1-3; D gene uncertain. Germline values: CDR1 MDHEN, CDR2 SYDVKM. The CDR3 sequence is 14 residues long. Trimming removed 4 bases at V and 3 bases at J, with 10 bases between. CDR3 sequence: CASSWRGYGNTIYF. CDR3 nucleotides: TGTGCCAGCAGTTGGAGAGGGTATGGAAACACCATATATTTT.

This clone appeared a few times. The rearrangement uses TRBV30 and TRBJ2-2, with D tentatively TRBD2 (5 bases). CDR3 length: 13 amino acids. V shed 2 bases and J shed 4 bases, with 8 bases lying between them. Germline V gives CDR1 GTSNPN, CDR2 SVGIG (reference sequence). CDR3 protein: CAWSRGPTGELFF. The DNA of the CDR3 is TGTGCCTGGAGTCGCGGGCCCACCGGGGAGCTGTTTTTT.

In this sample, this clone turned up a few times. This rearrangement joins TRBV28 to TRBJ2-2, with TRBD2 identical over 10 bases. J gave up 3 bases and V 3 bases, and 4 bases lay outside the gene matches. CDR1 and CDR2 from the germline V gene are MDHEN and SYDVKM. The CDR3 is 16 amino acids. The CDR3 DNA is TGTGCCAGCAGTTTGAGCGGGGGGGCGGACACCGGGGAGCTGTTTTTT. It codes for CASSLSGGADTGELFF.

This clone came up a few times. V gene TRBV6-5 combines with J gene TRBJ1-1; weak D call: TRBD1 (5 bases). From germline, CDR1 is MNHEY and CDR2 SVGAGI. The V end was cut by 4 bases, the J end by 6 bases, with 9 bases between. This CDR3 is 12 amino acids long. The CDR3 sequence: CASSSGGAEAFF. The CDR3 DNA follows: TGTGCCAGCAGTTCCGGGGGTGCTGAAGCTTTCTTT.

J is TRBJ2-7 and V is TRBV7-9; a possible D gene is TRBD1 (5 bases). The CDR3 is made up of 12 amino acids. Germline CDR1 is SEHNR and CDR2 is FQNEAQ (reference sequence). Between the trimmed V and J ends, which lost 5 bases and 3 bases, there was a span of 8 bases. The CDR3 sequence: CASSLRDYEQYF. The CDR3 region has the DNA TGTGCCAGCAGCCTCAGGGACTACGAGCAGTACTTC.